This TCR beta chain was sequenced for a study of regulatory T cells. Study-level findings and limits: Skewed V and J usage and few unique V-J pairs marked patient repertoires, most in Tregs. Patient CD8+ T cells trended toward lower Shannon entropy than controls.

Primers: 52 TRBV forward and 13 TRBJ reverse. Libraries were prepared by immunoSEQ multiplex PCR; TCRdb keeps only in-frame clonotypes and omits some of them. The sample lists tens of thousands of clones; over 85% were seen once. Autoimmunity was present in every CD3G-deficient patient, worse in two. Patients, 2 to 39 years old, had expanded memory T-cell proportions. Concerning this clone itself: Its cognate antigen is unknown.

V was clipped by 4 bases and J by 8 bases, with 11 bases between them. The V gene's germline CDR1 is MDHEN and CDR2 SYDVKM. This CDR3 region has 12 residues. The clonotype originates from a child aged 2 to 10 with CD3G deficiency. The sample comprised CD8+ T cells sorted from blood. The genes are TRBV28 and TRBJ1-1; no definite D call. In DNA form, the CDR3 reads TGTGCCAGCAGTTCATTTGGGGAGGAAGCTTTCTTT. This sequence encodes CASSSFGEEAFF.